One and the same sample provided the 22 T cell receptor beta chains below, sequenced in a study of T cells in Graves' hyperthyroidism and ophthalmopathy. TCR beta CDR3 regions were amplified from RNA. The HTBI primer set drove a first-round RT-PCR of the TCR CDR3. TCRdb redid the calling of the multiplex PCR reads with MiXCR, one entry per CDR3 protein. This table has hundreds of thousands of distinct CDR3 sequences, 15% to 20% appearing once. The source material was blood. The receptor source for this set is a woman in her twenties or thirties with Graves' hyperthyroidism.

This clonotype was observed a few times. A junction boundary mismatches the germline segment, possibly from a read error. This chain connects TRBV25-1 to TRBJ2-5; TRBD1 matches at 8 bases. The CDR3 loop spans 14 amino acids. Germline CDR1 and CDR2: MGHDK and SYGVNS. The CDR3 DNA reads as TGTGCCAGCAGGATCGACAGGGGACAGAAAGTTGCGGACTTC. Translating it yields CASRIDRGQKVADF.

This clonotype was seen at least ten times. This rearrangement joins TRBV3-1 to TRBJ2-7; 13 bases map to TRBD2. Trimming cost V 7 bases and J 6 bases; bases outside gene matches: 15. The V gene's germline CDR1 is LGHDT and CDR2 YNNKEL (reference sequence). The CDR3 totals 17 residues. CDR3 in DNA: TGTGCCAGCACCAAAGTTCCCACAACTAGCGGGAGGGCCGAGCAGTACTTC. Its translation: CASTKVPTTSGRAEQYF.

CDR3 region: CASRRRDIRSYGYTF. As DNA, the CDR3 is TGTGCCAGCAGGCGCCGGGACATCAGATCCTATGGCTACACCTTC. The V call is TRBV5-6, the J call TRBJ1-2, with D possibly matching TRBD1 (6 bases). V shed 5 bases and J shed 4 bases, with 18 bases lying between them. Germline CDR1 reads SGHDT; CDR2 reads YYEEEE. The CDR3 is 15 residues long.

In this sample, this clonotype turned up many times. V and J are TRBV6-5 and TRBJ2-7; 14 bases agree with TRBD2. Trimming took 2 bases from V and 4 from J; bases not matched to a gene: 4. Germline values: CDR1 MNHEY, CDR2 SVGAGI. The CDR3 has 16 residues. CDR3 in DNA: TGTGCCAGCAGTTACGGACTAGCGGGAGGTGGTTACGAGCAGTACTTC. Amino acid sequence: CASSYGLAGGGYEQYF.

The chain uses TRBV6-1 and TRBJ2-2; 9 bases line up with TRBD2. The V and J ends lost 5 bases and 5 bases, in that order; junction bases with no gene match: 15. This CDR3 comprises 18 residues. CDR1 and CDR2 (germline): MNHNS, SASEGT. This CDR3 reads CASSSPFMAGGGTGELFF. The CDR3 DNA reads TGTGCCAGCAGTAGCCCCTTCATGGCGGGAGGGGGGACCGGGGAGCTGTTTTTT.

The chain joins TRBV28 to TRBJ2-1; D is unresolved. Germline values: CDR1 MDHEN, CDR2 SYDVKM. With 6 bases removed from V and 0 bases from J, the gap between germline ends came to 9 bases. The CDR3 runs 14 residues. CDR3: CASRPTSSYNEQFF. The CDR3 nucleotides are TGTGCCAGCAGGCCGACAAGCTCCTACAATGAGCAGTTCTTC.

V usage is TRBV5-1 and J usage is TRBJ2-5; TRBD1 matches 7 bases. Germline CDR1 and CDR2: SGHRS and YFSETQ. The CDR3 totals 14 residues. The V segment lost 3 bases and the J segment 2 bases; nucleotides outside the gene matches: 4. The DNA of the CDR3 is TGCGCCAGCAGCTACGGACAGGAACAAGAGACCCAGTACTTC. It codes for CASSYGQEQETQYF.

This clonotype was counted at least ten times. The chain has TRBV15 and TRBJ2-5; 7 positions match TRBD2. CDR3 length equals 15 residues. V shed 0 bases, J shed 1 base, and the junction held 2 bases outside the gene matches. Germline V gene lookup returns CDR1 LNHNV and CDR2 YYDKDF (reference sequence). In DNA form, the CDR3 reads TGTGCCACCAGCAGAGATGCGGGAGTCCAAGAGACCCAGTACTTC. It specifies CATSRDAGVQETQYF. The full variable domain, in which reference TRBV15 and TRBJ2-5 provide the parts outside the CDR3, is DAMVIQNPRYQVTQFGKPVTLSCSQTLNHNVMYWYQQKSSQAPKLLFHYYDKDFNNEADTPDNFQSRRPNTSFCFLDIRSPGLGDTAMYLCATSRDAGVQETQYFGPGTRLLVL.

This clonotype was seen just once. The junction departs from germline at one end; a sequencing error may be responsible. The CDR3 region has the DNA TGTACCAGCAGCTTAGTTCCGGGAGGAGTGGAGACCCAGTACTTC. Translation: CTSSLVPGGVETQYF. The chain joins TRBV7-9 to TRBJ2-5; 7 nucleotides align to TRBD2. Germline CDR1 is SEHNR and CDR2 is FQNEAQ (reference sequence). The CDR3 consists of 15 residues.

V gene TRBV27 combines with J gene TRBJ2-7, with TRBD1 identical over 7 bases. The trim removed 3 bases at V and 2 bases at J, leaving 7 bases unmatched. The CDR3 sequence is 15 residues long. The germline gives CDR1 MNHEY, CDR2 SMNVEV (reference sequence). The CDR3 region has the DNA TGTGCCAGCAGTTTCTCAGTAACAGGGGCCTACGAGCAGTACTTC. This translates into CASSFSVTGAYEQYF.

The chain joins TRBV19 to TRBJ2-7, with D possibly matching TRBD2 (6 bases). V was shortened by 1 base and J by 2 bases, with 15 bases between the two germline ends. Per the germline V gene, CDR1 is LNHDA and CDR2 is SQIVND (reference sequence). The CDR3 runs 16 residues. CDR3 protein: CASSIGGSGFTYEQYF. The CDR3 DNA reads TGTGCCAGTAGTATAGGGGGTAGCGGCTTCACCTACGAGCAGTACTTC. Using reference TRBV19 and TRBJ2-7 for the parts outside the CDR3, the full variable domain is DGGITQSPKYLFRKEGQNVTLSCEQNLNHDAMYWYRQDPGQGLRLIYYSQIVNDFQKGDIAEGYSVSREKKESFPLTVTSAQKNPTAFYLCASSIGGSGFTYEQYFGPGTRLTVT.

The rearrangement links TRBV20-1 to TRBJ1-5; D is ambiguous. The ends were cut back, 4 bases at V and 1 base at J, with 8 bases in the middle. Germline CDR1 reads DFQATT; CDR2 reads SNEGSKA (reference sequence). CDR3 size: 13 residues. The CDR3 protein is CSAKMRSNQPQHF. For the CDR3, the DNA is TGCAGTGCTAAAATGCGGAGCAATCAGCCCCAGCATTTT.

The V call is TRBV6-5, the J call TRBJ2-1; possible D gene TRBD2, 6 bases. Germline V gene data show CDR1 as MNHEY and CDR2 as SVGAGI. This CDR3 is built from 15 residues. V was shortened by 2 bases and J by 4 bases, with 12 bases between the two germline ends. DNA of the CDR3: TGTGCCAGCAGTTACCCCGTGGCGGGGTACAATGAGCAGTTCTTC. This translates into CASSYPVAGYNEQFF.

This chain links TRBV5-1 with TRBJ2-2, with D possibly TRBD2 on 7 matching bases. V dropped 1 base and J dropped 3 bases, with 10 bases sitting between them. The CDR3 is made up of 15 amino acids. Germline-derived CDR1 and CDR2 are SGHRS and YFSETQ. The CDR3 nucleotides read TGCGCCAGCAGCTTGAAGGGGGGGGACACCGGGGAGCTGTTTTTT. Amino acids: CASSLKGGDTGELFF. The full variable domain, rest sourced from reference TRBV5-1 and TRBJ2-2, is KAGVTQTPRYLIKTRGQQVTLSCSPISGHRSVSWYQQTPGQGLQFLFEYFSETQRNKGNFPGRFSGRQFSNSRSEMNVSTLELGDSALYLCASSLKGGDTGELFFGEGSRLTVL.

This clonotype has just a few counts. This sequence joins TRBV4-2 and TRBJ2-1; D is uncertain. The germline V and J ends were trimmed by 1 base and 6 bases, with 10 bases remaining between them. The germline V gene encodes CDR1 LGHNA and CDR2 YNFKEQ. The CDR3 is 14 residues long. CDR3 sequence: CASSQGGLGNEQFF. The CDR3 DNA follows: TGTGCCAGCAGCCAAGGAGGCCTGGGCAATGAGCAGTTCTTC.

This clonotype has only a few counts. J is TRBJ1-5 and V is TRBV11-2, with 7 positions matching TRBD1. V gave up 1 base and J gave up 4 bases; unmatched junction bases: 4. Per germline, CDR1 SGHAT and CDR2 FQNNGV. The CDR3 extends over 15 amino acids. The CDR3 coding sequence is TGTGCCAGCAGCTTAGCTCTGGGACAGAATCAGCCCCAGCATTTT. Protein sequence: CASSLALGQNQPQHF.

This clonotype showed up just a few times. The J gene is TRBJ1-4, the V gene TRBV7-9, with a weak D call TRBD1 (6 bases). The CDR3 consists of 16 residues. Germline V gene lookup returns CDR1 SEHNR and CDR2 FQNEAQ (reference sequence). V was trimmed by 6 bases and J by 2 bases, leaving 16 bases between them. The CDR3 bases are TGTGCCAGCAGGGCCAGGGGTTCGCGGACTAATGAAAAACTGTTTTTT. It yields the protein CASRARGSRTNEKLFF.

This clonotype was observed at least ten times. The chain joins TRBV5-1 to TRBJ2-3, with unresolved D. The germline gives CDR1 SGHRS, CDR2 YFSETQ. The CDR3 sequence is 14 residues long. The germline V and J ends were trimmed by 3 bases and 3 bases, with 11 bases remaining between them. CDR3 DNA: TGCGCCAGCAGCTCTAGGGTTGTAACAGATACGCAGTATTTT. Protein product: CASSSRVVTDTQYF.

Only a few counts were recorded for this clonotype. The chain links TRBV19 to TRBJ2-7; 7 nucleotides match TRBD1. The germline V gene encodes CDR1 LNHDA and CDR2 SQIVND (reference sequence). Germline trimming cut 6 bases from V and 5 bases from J; bases unmatched to any gene: 10. The CDR3 has 14 amino acids. The CDR3 is CASRPRTGGHEQYF. In DNA form, the CDR3 reads TGTGCCAGTAGGCCACGGACAGGTGGCCACGAGCAGTACTTC.

This clonotype was detected a few times. V is TRBV18 and J is TRBJ2-1, with 11 nucleotides matching TRBD1. The germline CDR1 and CDR2 sequences are KGHSH and LQKENI. This CDR3 spans 16 amino acids. The V gene end was trimmed by 0 bases and the J gene end by 8 bases; junction bases not matched to a gene: 6. In DNA form, the CDR3 reads TGTGCCAGCTCACCACCGGTCGGACAGGGGGCCCATGAGCAGTTCTTC. This encodes CASSPPVGQGAHEQFF.

This clonotype was counted between two and nine times. The chain joins TRBV6-2 or TRBV6-3 to TRBJ2-1; D is unresolved. Deletions cut 2 bases from V and 3 bases from J, with 17 bases between. The CDR3 sequence is 17 residues long. CDR1 is MNHEY, CDR2 SVGEGT, per germline. The CDR3 is CASSYSLRQADYNEQFF. CDR3 coding DNA: TGTGCCAGCAGTTACAGTCTTAGGCAGGCTGACTACAATGAGCAGTTCTTC.

This clonotype was found many times. The rearrangement uses TRBV18 and TRBJ1-2; 9 bases align to TRBD1. CDR3 size: 14 residues. V was clipped by 4 bases and J by 4 bases; unmatched bases: 4. Germline V gives CDR1 KGHSH, CDR2 LQKENI. As DNA, the CDR3 is TGTGCCAGCTCACGGACAGGGGAACGCTATGGCTACACCTTC. Its translation is CASSRTGERYGYTF.